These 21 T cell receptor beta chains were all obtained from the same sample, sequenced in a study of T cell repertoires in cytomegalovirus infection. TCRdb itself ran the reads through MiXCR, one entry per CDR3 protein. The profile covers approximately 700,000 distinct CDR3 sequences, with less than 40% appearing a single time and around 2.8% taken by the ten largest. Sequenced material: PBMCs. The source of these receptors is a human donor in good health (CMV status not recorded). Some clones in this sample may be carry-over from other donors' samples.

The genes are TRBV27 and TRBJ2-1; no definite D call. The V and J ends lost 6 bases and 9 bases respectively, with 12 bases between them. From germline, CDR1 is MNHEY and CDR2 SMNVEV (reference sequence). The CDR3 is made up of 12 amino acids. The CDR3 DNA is TGTGCCAGCAGCCTCTTTGACGGTGAGCAGTTCTTC. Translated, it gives CASSLFDGEQFF.

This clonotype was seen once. Here the CDR3 reads CASSLSNIVIETQYF. CDR3 nucleotides: TGTGCCAGCAGCCTCAGTAATATCGTTATAGAGACCCAGTACTTC. The chain combines TRBV27 with TRBJ2-5, with D uncertain. This CDR3 spans 15 amino acids. Germline V gene sequence: CDR1 MNHEY, CDR2 SMNVEV (reference sequence). The V end lost 6 bases, the J end lost 4 bases, and 18 bases lay between the germline ends.

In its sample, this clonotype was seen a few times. The CDR3 DNA reads as TGTGCCAGCAGCGGCCGGGACAGTTCTTATTCACCCCTCCACTTT. This sequence encodes CASSGRDSSYSPLHF. The rearrangement links TRBV7-9 to TRBJ1-6, with TRBD1 matching 7 bases. The CDR3 has 15 residues. Germline V gene sequence: CDR1 SEHNR, CDR2 FQNEAQ (reference sequence). Trimming cost V 5 bases and J 8 bases; bases outside gene matches: 9.

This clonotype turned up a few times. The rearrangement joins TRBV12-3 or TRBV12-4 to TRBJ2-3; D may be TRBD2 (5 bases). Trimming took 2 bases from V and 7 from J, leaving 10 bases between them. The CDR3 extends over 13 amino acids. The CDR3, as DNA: TGTGCCAGCAGTTTATTGCAGCGGAATACGCAGTATTTT. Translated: CASSLLQRNTQYF.

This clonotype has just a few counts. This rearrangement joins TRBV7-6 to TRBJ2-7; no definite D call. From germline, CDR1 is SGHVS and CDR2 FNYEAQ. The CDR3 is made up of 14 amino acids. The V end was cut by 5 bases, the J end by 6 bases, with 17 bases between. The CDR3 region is CASSRPGHQTEQYF. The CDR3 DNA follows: TGTGCCAGCAGCAGGCCCGGCCACCAGACCGAGCAGTACTTC.

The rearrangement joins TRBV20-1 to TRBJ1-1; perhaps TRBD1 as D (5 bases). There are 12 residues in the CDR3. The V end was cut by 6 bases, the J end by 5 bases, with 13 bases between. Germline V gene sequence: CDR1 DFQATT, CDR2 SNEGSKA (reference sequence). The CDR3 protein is CSAQLGGTEAFF. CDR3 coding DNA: TGCAGTGCCCAACTGGGGGGAACTGAAGCTTTCTTT.

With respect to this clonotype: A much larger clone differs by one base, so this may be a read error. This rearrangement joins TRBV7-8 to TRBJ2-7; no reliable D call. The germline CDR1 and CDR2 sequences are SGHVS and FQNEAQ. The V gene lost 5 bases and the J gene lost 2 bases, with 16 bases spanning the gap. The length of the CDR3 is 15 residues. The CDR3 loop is CASSTGRISTYEQYF. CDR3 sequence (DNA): TGTGCCAGCAGCACGGGTCGTATCTCGACCTACGAGCAGTACTTC.

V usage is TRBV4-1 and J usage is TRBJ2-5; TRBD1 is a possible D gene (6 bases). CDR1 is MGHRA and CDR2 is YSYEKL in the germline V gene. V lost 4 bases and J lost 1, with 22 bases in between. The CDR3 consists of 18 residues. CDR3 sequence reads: CASSRRSRDTVGQETQYF. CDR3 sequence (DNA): TGCGCCAGCAGCCGCCGATCCCGGGACACTGTTGGCCAAGAGACCCAGTACTTC.

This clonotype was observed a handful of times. CDR3 coding DNA: TGTGCCAGCAGGAGGACGGACAGCTACTCCTACGAGCAGTACTTC. Its translation: CASRRTDSYSYEQYF. The chain couples TRBV28 to TRBJ2-7; the D gene is possibly TRBD1 (6 bases). The CDR3 consists of 15 residues. The V end lost 6 bases, the J end lost 0 bases, and 15 bases lay between the germline ends. Germline V gene lookup returns CDR1 MDHEN and CDR2 SYDVKM.

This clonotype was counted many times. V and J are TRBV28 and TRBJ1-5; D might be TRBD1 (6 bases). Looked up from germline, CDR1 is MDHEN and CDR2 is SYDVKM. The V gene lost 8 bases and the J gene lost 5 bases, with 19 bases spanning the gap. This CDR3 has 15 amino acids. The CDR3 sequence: CASAIRGRGDQPQHF. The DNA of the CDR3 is TGTGCCAGCGCGATTCGCGGGAGGGGGGATCAGCCCCAGCATTTT.

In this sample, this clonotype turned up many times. Here the CDR3 reads CASSFDRGTGELFF. CDR3 in DNA: TGTGCCAGCAGTTTCGACAGGGGGACCGGGGAGCTGTTTTTT. This chain connects TRBV12-3 or TRBV12-4 to TRBJ2-2; 9 nucleotides match TRBD1. The junction had 1 base not matched to a gene; V was cut back by 3 bases and J by 5 bases. The length of the CDR3 is 14 residues.

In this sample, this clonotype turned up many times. The CDR3 nucleotides are TGTGCCAGCAGCTTAGGTGGACAGGGTAGGGAGACCCAGTACTTC. The encoded protein is CASSLGGQGRETQYF. V and J are TRBV7-8 and TRBJ2-5; 8 bases are shared with TRBD1. Germline V gives CDR1 SGHVS, CDR2 FQNEAQ. The CDR3 length is 15 residues. V gave up 1 base and J gave up 5 bases; unmatched junction bases: 6. The whole variable domain, remainder taken from reference TRBV7-8 and TRBJ2-5, is GAGVSQSPRYKVAKRGQDVALRCDPISGHVSLFWYQQALGQGPEFLTYFQNEAQLDKSGLPSDRFFAERPEGSVSTLKIQRTQQEDSAVYLCASSLGGQGRETQYFGPGTRLLVL.

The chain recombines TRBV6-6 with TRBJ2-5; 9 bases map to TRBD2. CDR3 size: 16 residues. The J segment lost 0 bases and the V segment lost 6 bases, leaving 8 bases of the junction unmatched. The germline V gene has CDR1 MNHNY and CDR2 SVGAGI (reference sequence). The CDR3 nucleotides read TGTGCCAGCAGGGGAGGCCAGCGGGGGGACCAAGAGACCCAGTACTTC. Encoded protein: CASRGGQRGDQETQYF.

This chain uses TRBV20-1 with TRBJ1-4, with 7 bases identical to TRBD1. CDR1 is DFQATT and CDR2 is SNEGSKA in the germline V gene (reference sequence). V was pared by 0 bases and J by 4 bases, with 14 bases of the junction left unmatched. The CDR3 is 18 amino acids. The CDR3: CSARDFTRQGPNNEKLFF. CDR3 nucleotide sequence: TGCAGTGCTAGAGATTTTACCCGACAGGGCCCTAATAATGAAAAACTGTTTTTT.

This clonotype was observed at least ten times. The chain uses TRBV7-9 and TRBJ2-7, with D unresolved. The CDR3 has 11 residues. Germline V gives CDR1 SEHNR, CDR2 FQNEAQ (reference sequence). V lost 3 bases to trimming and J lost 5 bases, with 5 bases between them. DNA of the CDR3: TGTGCCAGCAGCTTGCTGGACGAGCAGTACTTC. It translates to CASSLLDEQYF.

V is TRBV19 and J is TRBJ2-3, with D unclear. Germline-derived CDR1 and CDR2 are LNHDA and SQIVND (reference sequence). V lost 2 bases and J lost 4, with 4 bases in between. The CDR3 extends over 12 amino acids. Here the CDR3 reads CASSIWADTQYF. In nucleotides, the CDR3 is TGTGCCAGTAGTATATGGGCAGATACGCAGTATTTT.

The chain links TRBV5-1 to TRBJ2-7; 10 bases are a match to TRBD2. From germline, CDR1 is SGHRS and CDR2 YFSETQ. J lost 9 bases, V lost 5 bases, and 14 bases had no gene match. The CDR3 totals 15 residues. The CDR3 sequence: CASSGLAGASFAQYF. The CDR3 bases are TGCGCCAGCAGTGGGCTAGCGGGGGCCTCGTTCGCGCAGTACTTC.

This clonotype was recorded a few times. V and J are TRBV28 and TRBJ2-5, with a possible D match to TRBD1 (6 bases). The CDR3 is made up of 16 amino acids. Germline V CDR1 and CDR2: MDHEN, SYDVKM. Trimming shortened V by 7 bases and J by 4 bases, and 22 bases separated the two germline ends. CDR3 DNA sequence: TGTGCCAGCAATCTAGCACAGGGTTTCCGCGGAGAGACCCAGTACTTC. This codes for CASNLAQGFRGETQYF.

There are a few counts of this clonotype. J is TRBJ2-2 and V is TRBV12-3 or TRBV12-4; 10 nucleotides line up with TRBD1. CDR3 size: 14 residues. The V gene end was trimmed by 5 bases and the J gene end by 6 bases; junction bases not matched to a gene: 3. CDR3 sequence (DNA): TGTGCCAGCAGTCGGACAGGGGGTTCCGGGGAGCTGTTTTTT. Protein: CASSRTGGSGELFF.

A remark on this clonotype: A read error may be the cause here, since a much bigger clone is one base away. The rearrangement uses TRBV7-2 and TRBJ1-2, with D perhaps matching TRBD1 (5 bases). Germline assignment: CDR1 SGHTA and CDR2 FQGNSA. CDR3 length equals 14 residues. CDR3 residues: CAGSLLLGDYGYTF. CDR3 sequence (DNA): TGTGCCGGCAGCTTGTTATTGGGGGACTATGGCTACACCTTC.

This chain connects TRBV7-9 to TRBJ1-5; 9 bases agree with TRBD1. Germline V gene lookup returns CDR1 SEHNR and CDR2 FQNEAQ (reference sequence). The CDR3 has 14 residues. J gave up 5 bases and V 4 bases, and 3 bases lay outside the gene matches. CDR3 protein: CASSSTGGHQPQHF. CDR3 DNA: TGTGCCAGCAGCTCGACAGGGGGTCATCAGCCCCAGCATTTT. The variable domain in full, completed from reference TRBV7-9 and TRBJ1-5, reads DTGVSQNPRHKITKRGQNVTFRCDPISEHNRLYWYRQTLGQGPEFLTYFQNEAQLEKSRLLSDRFSAERPKGSFSTLEIQRTEQGDSAMYLCASSSTGGHQPQHFGDGTRLSIL.